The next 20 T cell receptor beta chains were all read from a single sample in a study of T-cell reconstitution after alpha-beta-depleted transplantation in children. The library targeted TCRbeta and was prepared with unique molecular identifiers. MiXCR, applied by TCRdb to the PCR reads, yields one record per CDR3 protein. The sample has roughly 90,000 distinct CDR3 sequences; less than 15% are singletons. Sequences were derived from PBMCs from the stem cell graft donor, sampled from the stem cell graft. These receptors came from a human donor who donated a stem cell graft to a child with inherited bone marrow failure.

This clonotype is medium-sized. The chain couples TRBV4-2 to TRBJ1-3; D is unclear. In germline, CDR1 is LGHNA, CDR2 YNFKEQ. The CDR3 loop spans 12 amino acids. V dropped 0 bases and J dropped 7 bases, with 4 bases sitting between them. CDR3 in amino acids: CASSQEGNTIYF. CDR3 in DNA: TGTGCCAGCAGCCAAGAGGGGAACACCATATATTTT.

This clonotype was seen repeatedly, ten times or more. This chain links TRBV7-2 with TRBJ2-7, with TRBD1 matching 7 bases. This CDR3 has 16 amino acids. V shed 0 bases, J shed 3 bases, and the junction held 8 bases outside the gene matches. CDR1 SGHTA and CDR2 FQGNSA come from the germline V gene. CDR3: CASSLAPSGQSYEQYF. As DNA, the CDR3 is TGTGCCAGCAGCTTAGCCCCCTCGGGACAGAGCTACGAGCAGTACTTC.

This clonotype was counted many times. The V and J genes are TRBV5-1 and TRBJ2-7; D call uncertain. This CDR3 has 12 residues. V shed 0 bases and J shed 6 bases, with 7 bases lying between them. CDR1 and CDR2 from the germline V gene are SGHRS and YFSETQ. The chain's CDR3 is CASSLEWGEQYF. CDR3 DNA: TGCGCCAGCAGCTTGGAATGGGGCGAGCAGTACTTC. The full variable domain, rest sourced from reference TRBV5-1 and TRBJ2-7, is KAGVTQTPRYLIKTRGQQVTLSCSPISGHRSVSWYQQTPGQGLQFLFEYFSETQRNKGNFPGRFSGRQFSNSRSEMNVSTLELGDSALYLCASSLEWGEQYFGPGTRLTVT.

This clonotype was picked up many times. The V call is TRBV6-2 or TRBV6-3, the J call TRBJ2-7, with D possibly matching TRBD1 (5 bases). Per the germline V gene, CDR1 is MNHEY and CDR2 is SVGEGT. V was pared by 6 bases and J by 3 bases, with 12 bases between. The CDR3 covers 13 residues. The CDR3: CASSRQMGYEQYF. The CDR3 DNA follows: TGTGCCAGCAGCCGACAGATGGGCTACGAGCAGTACTTC.

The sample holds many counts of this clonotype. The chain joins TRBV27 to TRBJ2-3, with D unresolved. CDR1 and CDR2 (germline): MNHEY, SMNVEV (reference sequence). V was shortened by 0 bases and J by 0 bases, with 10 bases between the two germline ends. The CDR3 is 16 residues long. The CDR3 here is CASSLSIVGSTDTQYF. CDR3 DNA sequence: TGTGCCAGCAGTTTATCCATCGTGGGGAGCACAGATACGCAGTATTTT.

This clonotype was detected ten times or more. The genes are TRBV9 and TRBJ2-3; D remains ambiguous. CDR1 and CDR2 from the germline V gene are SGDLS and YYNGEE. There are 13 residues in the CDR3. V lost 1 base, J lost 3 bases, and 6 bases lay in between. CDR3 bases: TGTGCCAGCAGCGTAAGCCGGACAGATACGCAGTATTTT. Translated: CASSVSRTDTQYF.

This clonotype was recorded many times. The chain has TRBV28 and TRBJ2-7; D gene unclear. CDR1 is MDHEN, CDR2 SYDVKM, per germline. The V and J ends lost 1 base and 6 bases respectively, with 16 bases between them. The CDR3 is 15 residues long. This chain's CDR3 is CASSLSAGSSFEQYF. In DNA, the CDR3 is TGTGCCAGCAGTTTATCGGCAGGTTCTTCGTTCGAGCAGTACTTC.

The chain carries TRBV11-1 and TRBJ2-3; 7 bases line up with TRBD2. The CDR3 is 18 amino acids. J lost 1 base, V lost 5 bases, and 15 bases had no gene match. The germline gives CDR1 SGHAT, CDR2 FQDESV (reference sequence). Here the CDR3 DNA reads TGTGCCAGCAGCCAAACCAGGACTAGGGAAGGCGGCACAGATACGCAGTATTTT. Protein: CASSQTRTREGGTDTQYF.

CDR3 coding DNA: TGTGCCAGCAGTCCGAACCCTTTAGTATACGAGCAGTACTTC. The encoded protein is CASSPNPLVYEQYF. This chain joins TRBV6-1 and TRBJ2-7; no reliable D call. The germline V gene encodes CDR1 MNHNS and CDR2 SASEGT. This CDR3 has 14 residues. V was shortened by 5 bases and J by 4 bases, with 15 bases between the two germline ends.

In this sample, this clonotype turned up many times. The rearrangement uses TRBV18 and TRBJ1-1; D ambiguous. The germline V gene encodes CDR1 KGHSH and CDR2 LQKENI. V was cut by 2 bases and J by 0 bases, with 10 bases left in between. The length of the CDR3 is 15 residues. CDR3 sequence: CASSPDQVMNTEAFF. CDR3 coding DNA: TGTGCCAGCTCACCAGATCAGGTAATGAACACTGAAGCTTTCTTT. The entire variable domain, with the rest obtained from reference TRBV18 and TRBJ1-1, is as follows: NAGVMQNPRHLVRRRGQEARLRCSPMKGHSHVYWYRQLPEEGLKFMVYLQKENIIDESGMPKERFSAEFPKEGPSILRIQQVVRGDSAAYFCASSPDQVMNTEAFFGQGTRLTVV.

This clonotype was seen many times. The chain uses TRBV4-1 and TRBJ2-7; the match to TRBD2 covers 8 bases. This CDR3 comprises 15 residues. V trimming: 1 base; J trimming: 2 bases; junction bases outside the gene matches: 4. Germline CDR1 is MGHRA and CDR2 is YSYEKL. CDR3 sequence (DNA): TGCGCCAGCAGCCAAGGAATTAGCGGGGCCTACGAGCAGTACTTC. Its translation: CASSQGISGAYEQYF.

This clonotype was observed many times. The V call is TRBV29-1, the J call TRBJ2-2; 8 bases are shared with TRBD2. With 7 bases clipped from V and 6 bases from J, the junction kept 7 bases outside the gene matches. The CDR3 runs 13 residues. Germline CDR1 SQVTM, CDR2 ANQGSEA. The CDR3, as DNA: TGCAGCGCCGGGACTAGTATCCCCGGGGAGCTGTTTTTT. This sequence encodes CSAGTSIPGELFF.

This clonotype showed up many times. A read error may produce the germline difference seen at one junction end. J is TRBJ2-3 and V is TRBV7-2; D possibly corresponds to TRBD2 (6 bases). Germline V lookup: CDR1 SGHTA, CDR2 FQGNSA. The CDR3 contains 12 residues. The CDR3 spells CASSQNTGTVNF. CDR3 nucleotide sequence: TGTGCCAGCAGCCAAAACACCGGGACTGTGAATTTT.

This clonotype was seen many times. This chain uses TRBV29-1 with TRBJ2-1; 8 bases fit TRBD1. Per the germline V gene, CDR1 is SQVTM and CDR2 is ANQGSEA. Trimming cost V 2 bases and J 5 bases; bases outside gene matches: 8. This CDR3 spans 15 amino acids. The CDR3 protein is CSVERTGIGNNEQFF. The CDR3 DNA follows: TGCAGCGTTGAAAGGACAGGGATAGGTAACAATGAGCAGTTCTTC.

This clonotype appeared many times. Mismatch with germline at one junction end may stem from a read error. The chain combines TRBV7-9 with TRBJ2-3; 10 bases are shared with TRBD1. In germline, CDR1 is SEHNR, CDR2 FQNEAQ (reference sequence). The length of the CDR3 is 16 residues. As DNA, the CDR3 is TGTGCCAGCAGCTTCAAGGACAGGGGGTCCACAGATACTCAGTATTTT. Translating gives CASSFKDRGSTDTQYF.

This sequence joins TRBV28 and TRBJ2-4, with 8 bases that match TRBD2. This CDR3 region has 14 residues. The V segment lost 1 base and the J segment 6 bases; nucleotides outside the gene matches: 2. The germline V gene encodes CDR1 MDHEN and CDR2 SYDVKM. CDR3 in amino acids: CASSLSLAGNIQYF. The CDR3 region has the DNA TGTGCCAGCAGTTTATCGCTAGCGGGAAACATTCAGTACTTC.

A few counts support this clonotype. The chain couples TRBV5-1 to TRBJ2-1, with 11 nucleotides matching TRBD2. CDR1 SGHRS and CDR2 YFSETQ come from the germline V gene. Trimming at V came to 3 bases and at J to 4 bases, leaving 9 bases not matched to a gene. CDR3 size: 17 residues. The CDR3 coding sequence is TGCGCCAGCAGCTGGAGCCTAGCGGGAGGACCTTACAATGAGCAGTTCTTC. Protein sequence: CASSWSLAGGPYNEQFF.

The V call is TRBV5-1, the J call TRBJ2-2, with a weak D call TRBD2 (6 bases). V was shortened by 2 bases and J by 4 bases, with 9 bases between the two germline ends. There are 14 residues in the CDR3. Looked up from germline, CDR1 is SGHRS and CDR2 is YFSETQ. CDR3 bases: TGCGCCAGCAGCTTCGGGGACTTCACCGGGGAGCTGTTTTTT. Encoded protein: CASSFGDFTGELFF.

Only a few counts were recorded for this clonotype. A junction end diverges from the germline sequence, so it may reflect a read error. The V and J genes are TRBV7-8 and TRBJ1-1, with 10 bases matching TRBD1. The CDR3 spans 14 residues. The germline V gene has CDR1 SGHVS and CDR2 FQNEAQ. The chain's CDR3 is CSSSLERDRGSAFF. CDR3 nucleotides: TGTTCCAGCAGCTTAGAGCGGGACAGGGGATCTGCTTTCTTT.

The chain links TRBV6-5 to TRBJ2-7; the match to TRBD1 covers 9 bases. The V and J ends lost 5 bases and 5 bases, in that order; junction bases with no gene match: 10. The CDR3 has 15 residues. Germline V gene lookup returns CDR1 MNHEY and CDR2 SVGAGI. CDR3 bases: TGTGCCAGCAGTCACCCGAGGACAGGGGAGGACGAGCAGTACTTC. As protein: CASSHPRTGEDEQYF.